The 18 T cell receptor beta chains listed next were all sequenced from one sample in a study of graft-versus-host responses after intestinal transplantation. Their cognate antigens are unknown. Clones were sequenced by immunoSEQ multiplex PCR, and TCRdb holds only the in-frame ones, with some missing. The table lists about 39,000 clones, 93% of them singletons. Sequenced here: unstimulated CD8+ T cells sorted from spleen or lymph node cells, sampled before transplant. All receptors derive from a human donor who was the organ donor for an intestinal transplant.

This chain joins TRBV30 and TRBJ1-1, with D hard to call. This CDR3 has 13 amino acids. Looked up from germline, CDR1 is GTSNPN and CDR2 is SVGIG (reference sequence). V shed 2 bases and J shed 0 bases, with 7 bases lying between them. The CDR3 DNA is TGTGCCTGGAGTCAAGGTGTGAACACTGAAGCTTTCTTT. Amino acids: CAWSQGVNTEAFF.

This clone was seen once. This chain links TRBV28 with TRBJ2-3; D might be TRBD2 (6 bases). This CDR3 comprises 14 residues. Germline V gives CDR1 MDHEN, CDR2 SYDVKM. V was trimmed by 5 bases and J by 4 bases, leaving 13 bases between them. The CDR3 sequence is CASSTAGSADTQYF. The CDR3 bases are TGTGCCAGCAGTACCGCGGGGAGTGCAGATACGCAGTATTTT.

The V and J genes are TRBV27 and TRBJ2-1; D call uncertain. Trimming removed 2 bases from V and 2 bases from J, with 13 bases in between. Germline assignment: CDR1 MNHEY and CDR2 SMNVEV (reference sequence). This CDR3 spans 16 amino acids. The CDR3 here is CASSLRTSLAYNEQFF. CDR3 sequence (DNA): TGTGCCAGCAGTTTAAGGACCTCCCTGGCCTACAATGAGCAGTTCTTC.

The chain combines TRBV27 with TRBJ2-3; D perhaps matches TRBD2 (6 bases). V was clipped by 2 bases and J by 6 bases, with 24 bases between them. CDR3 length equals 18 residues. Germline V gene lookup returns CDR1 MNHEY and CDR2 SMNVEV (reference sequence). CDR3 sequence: CASSLGRLREQKQDTQYF. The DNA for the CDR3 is TGTGCCAGCAGTTTAGGTCGCCTACGGGAGCAGAAGCAGGATACGCAGTATTTT.

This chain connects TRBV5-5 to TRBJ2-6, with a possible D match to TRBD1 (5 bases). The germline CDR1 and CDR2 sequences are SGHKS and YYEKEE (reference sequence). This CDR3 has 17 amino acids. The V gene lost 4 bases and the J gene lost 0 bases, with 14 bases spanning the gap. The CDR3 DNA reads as TGTGCCAGCAGCCGCGGACACCTAAGCTCTGGGGCCAACGTCCTGACTTTC. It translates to CASSRGHLSSGANVLTF.

The CDR3 sequence: CASSYPPRGRQYGYTF. The CDR3 coding sequence is TGTGCCAGCAGCTACCCCCCGAGGGGAAGGCAGTATGGCTACACCTTC. The rearrangement joins TRBV5-6 to TRBJ1-2; D is possibly TRBD1 (5 bases). There are 16 residues in the CDR3. Germline CDR1 reads SGHDT; CDR2 reads YYEEEE. V was clipped by 3 bases and J by 5 bases, with 20 bases between them. Variable domain in full (rest from reference TRBV5-6 and TRBJ1-2): DAGVTQSPTHLIKTRGQQVTLRCSPKSGHDTVSWYQQALGQGPQFIFQYYEEEERQRGNFPDRFSGHQFPNYSSELNVNALLLGDSALYLCASSYPPRGRQYGYTFGSGTRLTVV.

This CDR3 is CAWSMTSGTDTQYF. The CDR3 nucleotides read TGTGCCTGGAGTATGACTAGCGGCACAGATACGCAGTATTTT. The chain links TRBV30 to TRBJ2-3; 8 bases match TRBD2. Germline V gene lookup returns CDR1 GTSNPN and CDR2 SVGIG (reference sequence). V shed 2 bases and J 1 base; nucleotides not matched to a gene: 2. There are 14 residues in the CDR3.

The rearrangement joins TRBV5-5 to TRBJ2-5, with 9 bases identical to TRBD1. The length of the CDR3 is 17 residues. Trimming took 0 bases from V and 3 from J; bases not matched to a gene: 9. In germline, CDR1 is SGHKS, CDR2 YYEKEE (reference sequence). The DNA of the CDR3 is TGTGCCAGCAGCTTGGTAGTTGGGGGGACAGGGAAAGAGACCCAGTACTTC. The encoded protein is CASSLVVGGTGKETQYF.

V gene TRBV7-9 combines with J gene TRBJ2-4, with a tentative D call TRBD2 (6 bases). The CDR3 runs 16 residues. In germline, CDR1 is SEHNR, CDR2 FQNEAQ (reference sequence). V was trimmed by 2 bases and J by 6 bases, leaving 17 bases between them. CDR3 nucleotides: TGTGCCAGCAGCTTAATTCCAGGGACCGGGAGAAACATTCAGTACTTC. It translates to CASSLIPGTGRNIQYF.

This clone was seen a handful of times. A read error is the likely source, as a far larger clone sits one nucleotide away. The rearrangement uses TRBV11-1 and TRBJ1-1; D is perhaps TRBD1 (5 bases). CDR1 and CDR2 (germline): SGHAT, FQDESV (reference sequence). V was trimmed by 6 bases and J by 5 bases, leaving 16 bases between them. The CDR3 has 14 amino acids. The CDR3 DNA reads TGTGCCAGCAGTCGCACCAGGGCCCTAACTGAAGCTTTCTTT. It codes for CASSRTRALTEAFF.

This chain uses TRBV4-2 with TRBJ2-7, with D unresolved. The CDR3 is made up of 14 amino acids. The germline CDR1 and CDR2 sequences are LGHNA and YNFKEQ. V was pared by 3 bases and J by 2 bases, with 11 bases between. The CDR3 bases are TGTGCCAGCAGCCAGGCCCTAGGCCCCTACGAGCAGTACTTC. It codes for CASSQALGPYEQYF.

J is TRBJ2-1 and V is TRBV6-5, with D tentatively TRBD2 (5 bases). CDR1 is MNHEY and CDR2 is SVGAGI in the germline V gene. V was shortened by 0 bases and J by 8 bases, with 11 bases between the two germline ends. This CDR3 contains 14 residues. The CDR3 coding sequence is TGTGCCAGCAGTTACTCGGTAGGGCGGGATGAGCAGTTCTTC. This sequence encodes CASSYSVGRDEQFF.

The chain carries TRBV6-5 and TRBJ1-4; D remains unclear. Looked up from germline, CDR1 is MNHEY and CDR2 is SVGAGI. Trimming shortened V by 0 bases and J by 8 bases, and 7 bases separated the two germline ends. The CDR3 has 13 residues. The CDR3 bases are TGTGCCAGCAGTTACTCCCAAAGGGAAAAACTGTTTTTT. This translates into CASSYSQREKLFF.

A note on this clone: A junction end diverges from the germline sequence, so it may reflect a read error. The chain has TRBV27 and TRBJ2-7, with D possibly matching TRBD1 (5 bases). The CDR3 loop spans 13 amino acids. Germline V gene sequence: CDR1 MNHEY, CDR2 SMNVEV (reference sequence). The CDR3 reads CASSMTASSEQYF. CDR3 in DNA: TGTGCCAGCAGTATGACAGCATCCTCCGAGCAGTACTTC.

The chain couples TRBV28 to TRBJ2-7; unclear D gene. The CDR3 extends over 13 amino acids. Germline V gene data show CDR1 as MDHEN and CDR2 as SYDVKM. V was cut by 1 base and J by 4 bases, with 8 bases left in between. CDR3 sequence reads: CASSLSLSYEQYF. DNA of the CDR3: TGTGCCAGCAGTTTATCCCTCTCGTACGAGCAGTACTTC.

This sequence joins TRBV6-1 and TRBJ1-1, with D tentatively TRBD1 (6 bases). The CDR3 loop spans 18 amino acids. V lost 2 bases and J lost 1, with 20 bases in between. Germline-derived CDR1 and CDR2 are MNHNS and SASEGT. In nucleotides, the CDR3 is TGTGCCAGCAGTGAAATTCACAGGGTTAGGGGAAAGAACACTGAAGCTTTCTTT. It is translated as CASSEIHRVRGKNTEAFF.

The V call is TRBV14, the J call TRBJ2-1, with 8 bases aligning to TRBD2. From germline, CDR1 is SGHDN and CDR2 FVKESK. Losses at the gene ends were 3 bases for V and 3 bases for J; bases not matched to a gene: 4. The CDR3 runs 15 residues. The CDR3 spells CASSQVSGVYNEQFF. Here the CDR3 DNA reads TGTGCCAGCAGCCAGGTTAGCGGGGTCTACAATGAGCAGTTCTTC.

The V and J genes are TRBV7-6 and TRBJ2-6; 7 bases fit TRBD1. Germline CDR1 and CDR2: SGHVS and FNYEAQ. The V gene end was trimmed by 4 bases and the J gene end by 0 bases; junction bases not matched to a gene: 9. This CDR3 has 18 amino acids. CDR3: CASSSRDSDYSGANVLTF. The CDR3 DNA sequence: TGTGCCAGCAGCTCCCGGGACAGCGACTACTCTGGGGCCAACGTCCTGACTTTC.